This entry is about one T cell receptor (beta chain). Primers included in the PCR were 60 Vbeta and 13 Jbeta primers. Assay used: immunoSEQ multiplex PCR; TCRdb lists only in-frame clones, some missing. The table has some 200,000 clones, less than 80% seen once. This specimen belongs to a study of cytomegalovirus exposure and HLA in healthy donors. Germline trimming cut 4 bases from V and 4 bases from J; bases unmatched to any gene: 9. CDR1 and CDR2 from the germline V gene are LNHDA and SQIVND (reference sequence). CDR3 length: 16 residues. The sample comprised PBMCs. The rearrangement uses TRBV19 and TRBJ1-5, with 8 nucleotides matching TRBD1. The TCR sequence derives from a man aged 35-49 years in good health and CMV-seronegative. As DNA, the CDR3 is TGTGCCAGTAGTAGACCAGGACAGGGAAGGAATCAGCCCCAGCATTTT. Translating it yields CASSRPGQGRNQPQHF. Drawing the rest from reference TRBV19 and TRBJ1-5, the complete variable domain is DGGITQSPKYLFRKEGQNVTLSCEQNLNHDAMYWYRQDPGQGLRLIYYSQIVNDFQKGDIAEGYSVSREKKESFPLTVTSAQKNPTAFYLCASSRPGQGRNQPQHFGDGTRLSIL.